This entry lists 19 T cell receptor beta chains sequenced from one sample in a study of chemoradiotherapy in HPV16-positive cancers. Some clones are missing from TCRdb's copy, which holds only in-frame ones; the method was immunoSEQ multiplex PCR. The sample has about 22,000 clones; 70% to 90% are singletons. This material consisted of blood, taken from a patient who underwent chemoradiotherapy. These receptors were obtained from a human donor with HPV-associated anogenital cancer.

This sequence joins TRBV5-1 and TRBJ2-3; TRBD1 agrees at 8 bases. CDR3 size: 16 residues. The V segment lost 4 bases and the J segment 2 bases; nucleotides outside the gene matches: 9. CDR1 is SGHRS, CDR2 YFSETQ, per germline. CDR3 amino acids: CASSAGQGRVTDTQYF. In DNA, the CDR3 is TGCGCCAGCAGCGCAGGACAGGGAAGGGTCACAGATACGCAGTATTTT. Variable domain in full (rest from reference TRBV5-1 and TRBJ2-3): KAGVTQTPRYLIKTRGQQVTLSCSPISGHRSVSWYQQTPGQGLQFLFEYFSETQRNKGNFPGRFSGRQFSNSRSEMNVSTLELGDSALYLCASSAGQGRVTDTQYFGPGTRLTVL.

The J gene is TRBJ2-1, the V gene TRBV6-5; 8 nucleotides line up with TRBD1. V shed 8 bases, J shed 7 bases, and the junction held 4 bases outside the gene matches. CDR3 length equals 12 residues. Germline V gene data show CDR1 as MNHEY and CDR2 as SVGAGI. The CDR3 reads CASQGAWNEQFF. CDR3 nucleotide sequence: TGTGCCAGCCAGGGGGCTTGGAATGAGCAGTTCTTC.

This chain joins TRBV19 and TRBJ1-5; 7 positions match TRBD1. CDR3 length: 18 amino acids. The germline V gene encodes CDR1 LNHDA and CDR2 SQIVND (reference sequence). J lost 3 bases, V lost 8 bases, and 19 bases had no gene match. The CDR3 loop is CASSSRITGTDSNQPQHF. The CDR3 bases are TGTGCCAGTTCTAGTAGGATCACCGGGACAGACTCCAATCAGCCCCAGCATTTT.

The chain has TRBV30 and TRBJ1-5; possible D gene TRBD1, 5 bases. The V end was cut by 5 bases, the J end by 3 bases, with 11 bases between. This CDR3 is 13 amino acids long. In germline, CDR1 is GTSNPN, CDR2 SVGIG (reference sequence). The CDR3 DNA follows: TGTGCCTGGTCTGGGGGGGACAATCAGCCCCAGCATTTT. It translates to CAWSGGDNQPQHF.

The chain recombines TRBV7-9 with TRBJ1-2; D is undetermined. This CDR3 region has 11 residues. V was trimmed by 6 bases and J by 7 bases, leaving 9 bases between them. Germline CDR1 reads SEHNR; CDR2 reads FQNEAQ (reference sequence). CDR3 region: CASSYSLGYTF. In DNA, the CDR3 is TGTGCCAGCAGTTACTCCCTTGGCTACACCTTC.

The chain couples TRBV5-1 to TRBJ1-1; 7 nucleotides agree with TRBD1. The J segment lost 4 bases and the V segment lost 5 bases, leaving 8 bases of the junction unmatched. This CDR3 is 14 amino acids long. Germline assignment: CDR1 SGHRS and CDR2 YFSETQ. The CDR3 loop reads CASSLFDRATEAFF. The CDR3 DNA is TGCGCCAGCAGTCTTTTCGACAGGGCCACTGAAGCTTTCTTT.

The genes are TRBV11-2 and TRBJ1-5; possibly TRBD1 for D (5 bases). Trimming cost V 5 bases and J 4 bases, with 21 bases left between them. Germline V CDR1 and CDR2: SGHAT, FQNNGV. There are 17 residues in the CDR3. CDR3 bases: TGTGCCAGCAGCGTTGGTATCATCGCCCAGGGAAATCAGCCCCAGCATTTT. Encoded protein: CASSVGIIAQGNQPQHF.

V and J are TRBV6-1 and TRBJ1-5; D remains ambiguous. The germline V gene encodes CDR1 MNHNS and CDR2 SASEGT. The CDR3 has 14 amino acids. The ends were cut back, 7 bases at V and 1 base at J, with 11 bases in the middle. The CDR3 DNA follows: TGTGCCAGCACCGTAACGGGCAGCAATCAGCCCCAGCATTTT. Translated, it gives CASTVTGSNQPQHF.

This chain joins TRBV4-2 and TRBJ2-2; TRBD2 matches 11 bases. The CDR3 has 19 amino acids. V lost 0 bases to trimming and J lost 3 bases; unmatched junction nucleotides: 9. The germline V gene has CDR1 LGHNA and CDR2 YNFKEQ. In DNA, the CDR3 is TGTGCCAGCAGCCAAGACCGGGTTAGCGGGGGGGCGGACACCGGGGAGCTGTTTTTT. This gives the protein CASSQDRVSGGADTGELFF.

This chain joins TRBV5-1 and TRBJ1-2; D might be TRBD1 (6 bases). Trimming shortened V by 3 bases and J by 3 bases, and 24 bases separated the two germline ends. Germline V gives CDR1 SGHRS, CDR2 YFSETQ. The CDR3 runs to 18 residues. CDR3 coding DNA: TGCGCCAGCAGCTCCGCCACCAAAGGGGGGTCGGTGTACTATGGCTACACCTTC. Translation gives CASSSATKGGSVYYGYTF.

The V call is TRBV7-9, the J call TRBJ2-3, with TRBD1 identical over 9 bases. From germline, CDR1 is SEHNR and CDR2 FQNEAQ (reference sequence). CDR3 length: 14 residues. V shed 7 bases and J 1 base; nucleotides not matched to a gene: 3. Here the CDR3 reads CASKRTGGTDTQYF. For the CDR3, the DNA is TGTGCCAGCAAGCGGACAGGGGGCACAGATACGCAGTATTTT.

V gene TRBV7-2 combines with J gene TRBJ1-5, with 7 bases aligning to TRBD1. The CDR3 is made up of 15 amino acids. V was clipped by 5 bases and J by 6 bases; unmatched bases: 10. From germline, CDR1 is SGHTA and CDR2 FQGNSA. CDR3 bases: TGTGCCAGCAGCACGACAGGGATCGGGAGTCAGCCCCAGCATTTT. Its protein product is CASSTTGIGSQPQHF.

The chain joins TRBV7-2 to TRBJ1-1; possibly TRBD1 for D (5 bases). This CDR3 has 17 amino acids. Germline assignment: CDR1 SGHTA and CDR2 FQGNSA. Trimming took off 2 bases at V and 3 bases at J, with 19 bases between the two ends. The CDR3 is CASSLSGRGVRDTEAFF. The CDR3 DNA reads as TGTGCCAGCAGCTTATCGGGACGAGGGGTTAGGGACACTGAAGCTTTCTTT.

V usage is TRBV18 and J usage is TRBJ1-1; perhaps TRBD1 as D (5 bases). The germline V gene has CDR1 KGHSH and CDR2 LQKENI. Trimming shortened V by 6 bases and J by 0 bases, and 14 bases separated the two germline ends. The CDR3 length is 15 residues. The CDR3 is CASSQGVPMNTEAFF. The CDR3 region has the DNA TGTGCCAGCTCTCAAGGGGTTCCCATGAACACTGAAGCTTTCTTT.

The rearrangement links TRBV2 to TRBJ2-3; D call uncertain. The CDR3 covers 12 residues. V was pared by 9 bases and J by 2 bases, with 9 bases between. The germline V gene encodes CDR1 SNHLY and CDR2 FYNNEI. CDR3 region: CARHRFTDTQYF. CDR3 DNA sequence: TGTGCCAGGCATCGATTCACAGATACGCAGTATTTT.

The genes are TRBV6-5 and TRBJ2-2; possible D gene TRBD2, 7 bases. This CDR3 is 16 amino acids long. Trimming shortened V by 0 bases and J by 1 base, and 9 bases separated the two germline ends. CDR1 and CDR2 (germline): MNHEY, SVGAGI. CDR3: CASSYSGGGNTGELFF. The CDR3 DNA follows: TGTGCCAGCAGTTACTCGGGAGGGGGGAACACCGGGGAGCTGTTTTTT.

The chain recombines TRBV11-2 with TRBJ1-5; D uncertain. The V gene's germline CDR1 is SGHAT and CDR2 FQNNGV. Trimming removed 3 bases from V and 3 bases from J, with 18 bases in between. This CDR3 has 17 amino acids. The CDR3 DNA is TGTGCCAGCAGCTTCGGCGCCCGACACTCATTCAATCAGCCCCAGCATTTT. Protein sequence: CASSFGARHSFNQPQHF.

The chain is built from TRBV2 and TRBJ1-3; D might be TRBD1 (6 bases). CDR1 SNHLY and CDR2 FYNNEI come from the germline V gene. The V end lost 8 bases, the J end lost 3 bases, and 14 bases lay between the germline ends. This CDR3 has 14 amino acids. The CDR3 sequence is CASGRQAGGNTIYF. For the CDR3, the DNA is TGTGCCAGCGGGAGACAGGCAGGTGGAAACACCATATATTTT.

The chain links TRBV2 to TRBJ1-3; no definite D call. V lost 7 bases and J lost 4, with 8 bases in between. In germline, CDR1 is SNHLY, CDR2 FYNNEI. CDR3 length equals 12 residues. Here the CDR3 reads CASKNIGNTIYF. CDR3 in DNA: TGTGCCAGCAAGAATATCGGAAACACCATATATTTT.